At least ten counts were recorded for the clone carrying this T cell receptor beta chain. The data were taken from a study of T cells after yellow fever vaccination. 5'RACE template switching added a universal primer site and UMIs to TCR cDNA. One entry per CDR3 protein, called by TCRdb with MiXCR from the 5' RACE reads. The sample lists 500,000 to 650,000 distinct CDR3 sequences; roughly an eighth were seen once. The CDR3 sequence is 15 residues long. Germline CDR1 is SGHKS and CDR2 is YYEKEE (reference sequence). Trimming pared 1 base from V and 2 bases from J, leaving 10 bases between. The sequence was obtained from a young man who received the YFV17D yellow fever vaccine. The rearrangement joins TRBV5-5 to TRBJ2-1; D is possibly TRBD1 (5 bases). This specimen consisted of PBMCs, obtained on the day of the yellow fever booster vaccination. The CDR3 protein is CASSLYQGTYNEQFF. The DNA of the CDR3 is TGTGCCAGCAGCTTGTATCAGGGAACCTACAATGAGCAGTTCTTC.